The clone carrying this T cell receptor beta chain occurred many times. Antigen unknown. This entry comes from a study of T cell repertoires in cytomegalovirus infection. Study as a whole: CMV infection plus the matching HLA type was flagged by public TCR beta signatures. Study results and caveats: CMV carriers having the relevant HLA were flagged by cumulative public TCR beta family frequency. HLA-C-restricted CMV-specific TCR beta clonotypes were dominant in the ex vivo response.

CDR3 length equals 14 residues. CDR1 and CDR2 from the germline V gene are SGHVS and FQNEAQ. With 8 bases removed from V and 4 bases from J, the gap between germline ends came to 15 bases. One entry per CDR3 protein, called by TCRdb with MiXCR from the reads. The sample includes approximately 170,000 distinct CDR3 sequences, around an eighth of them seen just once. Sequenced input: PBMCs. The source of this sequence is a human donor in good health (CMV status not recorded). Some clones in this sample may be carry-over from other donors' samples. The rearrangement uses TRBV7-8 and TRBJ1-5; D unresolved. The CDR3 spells CASSQPIANQPQHF. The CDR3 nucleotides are TGTGCCAGCTCACAGCCCATAGCGAATCAGCCCCAGCATTTT.